This TCR beta chain emerged from a study of metastatic and nonmetastatic thyroid tumors. Study in general: Across peripheral blood and tumor or nodule tissue samples taken from malignant and benign thyroid patients, the repertoires were compared with one another.

All patients were untreated before thyroid surgery. TCRdb re-analyzed the PCR reads using MiXCR. This sample yields 15,000 to 20,000 clones, of which about 20% are seen a single time; about a sixth belongs to the top ten. The germline CDR1 and CDR2 sequences are SGHVS and FNYEAQ. The V and J ends lost 1 base and 11 bases respectively, with 15 bases between them. The CDR3 totals 13 residues. This clone came up many times. V and J are TRBV7-6 and TRBJ2-7; D remains unclear. The sequence derives from a female donor with papillary thyroid cancer or a benign thyroid nodule (not recorded which). Some clones in this sample may be carry-over from other donors' samples. Source material: tumor tissue. The CDR3 nucleotides read TGTGCCAGCAGCTTAGAATTCGGCTCAATTGAGTACTTC. Protein product: CASSLEFGSIEYF. The whole variable domain, filled in from reference TRBV7-6 and TRBJ2-7, reads GAGVSQSPRYKVTKRGQDVALRCDPISGHVSLYWYRQALGQGPEFLTYFNYEAQQDKSGLPNDRFSAERPEGSISTLTIQRTEQRDSAMYRCASSLEFGSIEYFGPGTRLTVT.